This T cell receptor beta chain was identified in a study of shared clonotypes between healthy human individuals. Some clones are missing from TCRdb's copy, which holds only in-frame ones; the method was immunoSEQ multiplex PCR. Among 600,000 or so clones, 95% to 98% were seen once, and the ten largest hold more than 0.3%. The germline CDR1 and CDR2 sequences are SEHNR and FQNEAQ (reference sequence). The CDR3 contains 19 residues. Trimming cost V 5 bases and J 3 bases; bases outside gene matches: 22. Positive CCR7 selection of CD45RO-negative cells yielded the naive CD8 cells, and terminally differentiated effector memory CD45RA+ cells were excluded.

The rearrangement uses TRBV7-9 and TRBJ2-7, with TRBD1 matching over 7 bases. The TCR originated in a man younger than 45 in good health. The sequenced sample was naive CD8+ T cells sorted from blood. This CDR3 is CASSPSEVGQQTSIYEQYF. The DNA for the CDR3 is TGTGCCAGCAGCCCAAGTGAAGTGGGACAGCAAACATCTATCTACGAGCAGTACTTC.